These T cell receptor beta chains were read from a single sample in a study of cytomegalovirus exposure and HLA in healthy donors. The repertoire was sequenced with immunoSEQ multiplex PCR; TCRdb's copy has only in-frame clones and lacks some. This table holds around 200,000 clones, around 80% found once. The sequenced sample was PBMCs. Source of these receptors: a woman aged 25 to 39 in good health and CMV-seronegative. CDR3s leave out the opening cysteine and the closing phenylalanine or tryptophan. The order of the fields is CDR3 length, clone size, J gene, V gene, CDR3 protein. Part of the rows lack a size; the others show once, few, many or a class for expanded clones.

len: 12
abundance: -
j_gene: TRBJ2-4
v_gene: TRBV10-1
CDR3aa: ASSESTGKNIQY

len: 14
abundance: many
j_gene: TRBJ2-5
v_gene: TRBV7-8
CDR3aa: ASSLGLAESKGTQY

len: 10
abundance: -
j_gene: TRBJ2-1
v_gene: TRBV19
CDR3aa: ASSINIHVQF

len: 9
abundance: -
j_gene: TRBJ2-1
v_gene: TRBV27
CDR3aa: ASSLGHEQF

len: 13
abundance: -
j_gene: TRBJ1-1
v_gene: TRBV18
CDR3aa: ASSPPRVTNTEAF

len: 11
abundance: few
j_gene: TRBJ2-7
v_gene: TRBV6-1
CDR3aa: AAYSGGTYEQY

len: 13
abundance: few
j_gene: TRBJ2-5
v_gene: TRBV5-1
CDR3aa: ASSTGTPDKETQY

len: 10
abundance: -
j_gene: TRBJ2-3
v_gene: TRBV27
CDR3aa: ASSFGGETQY

len: 10
abundance: few
j_gene: TRBJ1-2
v_gene: TRBV5-6
CDR3aa: ASSSTAYGYT

len: 9
abundance: -
j_gene: TRBJ2-7
v_gene: TRBV29-1
CDR3aa: SRDNSYEQY

len: 11
abundance: -
j_gene: TRBJ1-1
v_gene: TRBV2
CDR3aa: ASVPRGGTEAF

len: 12
abundance: -
j_gene: TRBJ2-2
v_gene: TRBV29-1
CDR3aa: SVEVTRGGGELF

len: 14
abundance: -
j_gene: TRBJ1-3
v_gene: TRBV6-1
CDR3aa: ASSGVGTGARNTIY

len: 12
abundance: few
j_gene: TRBJ1-5
v_gene: TRBV18
CDR3aa: ASSLQGAGQPQH

len: 13
abundance: few
j_gene: TRBJ1-2
v_gene: TRBV4-2
CDR3aa: ASSLDLSGSYGYT

len: 14
abundance: -
j_gene: TRBJ1-6
v_gene: TRBV2
CDR3aa: ASSKDARGGNSPLH

len: 14
abundance: -
j_gene: TRBJ1-5
v_gene: TRBV6-5
CDR3aa: ASSYSVAGSSQPQH

len: 13
abundance: -
j_gene: TRBJ2-1
v_gene: TRBV5-1
CDR3aa: ASSLWQGAQNEQF

len: 12
abundance: once
j_gene: TRBJ1-5
v_gene: TRBV5-1
CDR3aa: ASSLTPSNQPQH

len: 13
abundance: -
j_gene: TRBJ2-1
v_gene: TRBV9
CDR3aa: ASSVGGGNYNEQF

len: 12
abundance: -
j_gene: TRBJ1-5
v_gene: TRBV27
CDR3aa: ASSRTGGYQPQH

len: 14
abundance: once
j_gene: TRBJ2-5
v_gene: TRBV7-3
CDR3aa: ASSPHGRGEEETQY

len: 12
abundance: -
j_gene: TRBJ1-4
v_gene: TRBV5-1
CDR3aa: ASSLEQGVGKLF

len: 14
abundance: -
j_gene: TRBJ1-4
v_gene: TRBV2
CDR3aa: ASTLDRGATNEKLF

len: 13
abundance: -
j_gene: TRBJ1-3
v_gene: TRBV6-6
CDR3aa: ASRGQYSSGNTIY

len: 12
abundance: -
j_gene: TRBJ1-3
v_gene: TRBV27
CDR3aa: ASSLRGSGNTIY

len: 14
abundance: -
j_gene: TRBJ2-5
v_gene: TRBV7-2
CDR3aa: ASSLARQGLQETQY

len: 14
abundance: -
j_gene: TRBJ2-3
v_gene: TRBV5-1
CDR3aa: ASSLAGMEGADTQY

len: 12
abundance: -
j_gene: TRBJ2-1
v_gene: TRBV6-4
CDR3aa: ASSESGGATEQF

len: 12
abundance: -
j_gene: TRBJ1-2
v_gene: TRBV7-2
CDR3aa: ASSLKRHNYGYT

len: 15
abundance: -
j_gene: TRBJ2-1
v_gene: TRBV5-1
CDR3aa: ASSPGPAGVTYNEQF

len: 11
abundance: few
j_gene: TRBJ1-2
v_gene: TRBV7-6
CDR3aa: ASSPGGDYGYT

len: 12
abundance: -
j_gene: TRBJ1-5
v_gene: TRBV29-1
CDR3aa: SVKDRGSNQPQH

len: 12
abundance: few
j_gene: TRBJ1-2
v_gene: TRBV2
CDR3aa: ASSEGQGFYGYT

len: 14
abundance: -
j_gene: TRBJ2-7
v_gene: TRBV10-3
CDR3aa: AIKDRGGTSGVEQY

len: 14
abundance: -
j_gene: TRBJ2-7
v_gene: TRBV6-6
CDR3aa: ASSYRGFQGSYEQY

len: 13
abundance: -
j_gene: TRBJ1-1
v_gene: TRBV7-8
CDR3aa: ASSFRLVANTEAF

len: 15
abundance: few
j_gene: TRBJ2-5
v_gene: TRBV27
CDR3aa: ASQQLAIAGPQETQY

len: 11
abundance: -
j_gene: TRBJ1-1
v_gene: TRBV5-6
CDR3aa: ASYGERDTEAF

len: 10
abundance: -
j_gene: TRBJ2-7
v_gene: TRBV5-1
CDR3aa: ASSHRAYEQY

len: 11
abundance: -
j_gene: TRBJ2-7
v_gene: TRBV28
CDR3aa: ASSPGTVPEQY

len: 13
abundance: -
j_gene: TRBJ2-2
v_gene: TRBV19
CDR3aa: ASSIGSRSPGELF

len: 11
abundance: once
j_gene: TRBJ2-7
v_gene: TRBV5-4
CDR3aa: ASSVGTENEQY

len: 11
abundance: -
j_gene: TRBJ2-5
v_gene: TRBV7-6
CDR3aa: ASSFGGSETQY

len: 11
abundance: -
j_gene: TRBJ2-7
v_gene: TRBV10-1
CDR3aa: ASSDPPGYEQY

len: 13
abundance: -
j_gene: TRBJ1-1
v_gene: TRBV27
CDR3aa: ASSSRDRPNTEAF

len: 11
abundance: -
j_gene: TRBJ2-2
v_gene: TRBV27
CDR3aa: ASRRTNTGELF

len: 13
abundance: -
j_gene: TRBJ2-3
v_gene: TRBV5-6
CDR3aa: ASSPDRSSTDTQY

len: 14
abundance: -
j_gene: TRBJ2-2
v_gene: TRBV18
CDR3aa: ASSRTGTGKPGELF

len: 12
abundance: -
j_gene: TRBJ2-7
v_gene: TRBV25-1
CDR3aa: ASSDRSGVYEQY